A single sample gave rise to the 19 T cell receptor beta chains below, sequenced in a study of technical replicates of blood from a few donors. TCRdb's table, derived via immunoSEQ multiplex PCR, lists solely in-frame clones and lacks some. The sample carries 9,500 to 15,000 clones, 85% to 95% recorded once. Sequenced input: PBMCs. The receptors were gathered from a human donor in good health.

The chain joins TRBV19 to TRBJ1-2; TRBD1 matches 8 bases. Germline V gene data show CDR1 as LNHDA and CDR2 as SQIVND (reference sequence). The CDR3 sequence is 13 residues long. The ends lost 4 bases at V and 4 bases at J; junction bases unmatched: 2. This chain's CDR3 is CASSNGQGYGYTF. DNA for the CDR3: TGTGCCAGTAGTAACGGACAGGGCTATGGCTACACCTTC.

In its sample, this clone was seen once. V is TRBV29-1 and J is TRBJ1-3, with TRBD1 matching over 10 bases. V gave up 6 bases and J gave up 0 bases; unmatched junction bases: 2. Per germline, CDR1 SQVTM and CDR2 ANQGSEA. The CDR3 length is 14 residues. CDR3 nucleotides: TGCAGCGTGGGACAGGGGTTCTCTGGAAACACCATATATTTT. Protein sequence: CSVGQGFSGNTIYF.

The V and J genes are TRBV15 and TRBJ2-1, with TRBD2 matching 9 bases. The CDR3 extends over 16 amino acids. The trim removed 2 bases at V and 7 bases at J, leaving 9 bases unmatched. CDR1 and CDR2 (germline): LNHNV, YYDKDF (reference sequence). This CDR3 is CATSRTTGGLANEQFF. Here the CDR3 DNA reads TGTGCCACCAGCAGAACTACTGGGGGACTAGCAAATGAGCAGTTCTTC.

The V gene is TRBV7-9, the J gene TRBJ2-7; no clear D gene. Germline CDR1 reads SEHNR; CDR2 reads FQNEAQ (reference sequence). The CDR3 is 12 amino acids. Trimming cost V 1 base and J 3 bases, with 4 bases left between them. Here the CDR3 DNA reads TGTGCCAGCAGCTTAGACATCTACGAGCAGTACTTC. Translating gives CASSLDIYEQYF.

The chain uses TRBV5-4 and TRBJ2-7; the D gene is possibly TRBD2 (5 bases). Deletions cut 4 bases from V and 0 bases from J, with 11 bases between. The CDR3 contains 14 residues. CDR1 and CDR2 from the germline V gene are SGHNT and YYREEE (reference sequence). The CDR3, as DNA: TGTGCCAGCAGCCCGACGGGGTCCTCCTACGAGCAGTACTTC. It yields the protein CASSPTGSSYEQYF.

The chain links TRBV6-5 to TRBJ2-1; TRBD2 matches 9 bases. J was trimmed by 12 bases and V by 4 bases; bases with no gene match: 13. Germline lookup yields CDR1 MNHEY and CDR2 SVGAGI. CDR3 size: 15 residues. The CDR3 DNA sequence: TGTGCCAGCAGTTCTACCGGGACTAGCAGGGAGGGGCAGTTCTTC. This gives the protein CASSSTGTSREGQFF.

The chain uses TRBV19 and TRBJ1-2; 7 bases line up with TRBD1. Trimming at V came to 6 bases and at J to 0 bases, leaving 7 bases not matched to a gene. CDR1 is LNHDA and CDR2 is SQIVND in the germline V gene (reference sequence). The CDR3 consists of 15 residues. CDR3 sequence reads: CASRNTGAPNYGYTF. CDR3 bases: TGTGCCAGTAGAAACACAGGGGCTCCTAACTATGGCTACACCTTC. Using reference TRBV19 and TRBJ1-2 for the parts outside the CDR3, the full variable domain is DGGITQSPKYLFRKEGQNVTLSCEQNLNHDAMYWYRQDPGQGLRLIYYSQIVNDFQKGDIAEGYSVSREKKESFPLTVTSAQKNPTAFYLCASRNTGAPNYGYTFGSGTRLTVV.

V gene TRBV11-3 combines with J gene TRBJ2-2; 7 bases align to TRBD2. V lost 0 bases and J lost 6; bases outside the gene matches: 4. The CDR3 length is 15 residues. Germline V CDR1 and CDR2: SGHNT, YENEEA. CDR3 coding DNA: TGTGCCAGCAGCTTAGACCGGGGAGGGTCCGGGGAGCTGTTTTTT. Translation gives CASSLDRGGSGELFF. Using reference TRBV11-3 and TRBJ2-2 for the parts outside the CDR3, the full variable domain is EAGVVQSPRYKIIEKKQPVAFWCNPISGHNTLYWYLQNLGQGPELLIRYENEEAVDDSQLPKDRFSAERLKGVDSTLKIQPAELGDSAVYLCASSLDRGGSGELFFGEGSRLTVL.

This chain connects TRBV28 to TRBJ2-7; 7 nucleotides agree with TRBD1. V was pared by 5 bases and J by 1 base, with 8 bases of the junction left unmatched. The CDR3 runs 15 residues. Germline V gives CDR1 MDHEN, CDR2 SYDVKM. Written as DNA, the CDR3 is TGTGCCAGCAGTCCCCGCGGACAGGCTTCCTACGAGCAGTACTTC. Translation gives CASSPRGQASYEQYF.

The rearrangement links TRBV2 to TRBJ1-2, with 7 nucleotides matching TRBD1. Germline V gives CDR1 SNHLY, CDR2 FYNNEI. The junction had 7 bases not matched to a gene; V was cut back by 4 bases and J by 2 bases. This CDR3 is 15 amino acids long. CDR3 nucleotides: TGTGCCAGCAGTGGTACAGGGGACCAAAACTATGGCTACACCTTC. This gives the protein CASSGTGDQNYGYTF.

This chain links TRBV30 with TRBJ2-7, with D perhaps TRBD2 (6 bases). With 3 bases removed from V and 3 bases from J, the gap between germline ends came to 15 bases. CDR3 size: 14 residues. CDR1 is GTSNPN and CDR2 is SVGIG in the germline V gene (reference sequence). The CDR3 sequence: CAWRSGGMNYEQYF. DNA for the CDR3: TGTGCCTGGAGAAGTGGCGGGATGAACTACGAGCAGTACTTC.

The gene calls are TRBV19 and TRBJ2-1; 9 bases align to TRBD2. The germline CDR1 and CDR2 sequences are LNHDA and SQIVND (reference sequence). Unmatched junction bases numbered 12, after V lost 0 bases and J lost 9 bases. The CDR3 contains 17 residues. The DNA for the CDR3 is TGTGCCAGTAGTATAGATTTACGGATAGCGGGAGCTAGTGAGCAGTTCTTC. Its protein is CASSIDLRIAGASEQFF.

The chain uses TRBV10-1 and TRBJ2-1, with TRBD2 matching over 15 bases. The germline V gene has CDR1 WNHNN and CDR2 SYGVQD (reference sequence). The V gene end was trimmed by 6 bases and the J gene end by 1 base; junction bases not matched to a gene: 4. The CDR3 is made up of 17 amino acids. The CDR3 loop reads CASSTGLAGGSYNEQFF. In DNA form, the CDR3 reads TGCGCCAGCAGCACTGGACTAGCGGGAGGGTCCTACAATGAGCAGTTCTTC.

The chain combines TRBV10-2 with TRBJ2-7; perhaps TRBD2 as D (6 bases). Germline V gene lookup returns CDR1 WSHSY and CDR2 SAAADI. Trimming stripped 7 bases from V and 2 bases from J, with 15 bases between. This CDR3 is 14 amino acids long. The DNA of the CDR3 is TGCGCCAGCAACTCCGGCGGGACGGCCTACGAGCAGTACTTC. It codes for CASNSGGTAYEQYF.

This chain links TRBV5-4 with TRBJ1-2; D possibly corresponds to TRBD1 (6 bases). V lost 1 base, J lost 7 bases, and 11 bases lay in between. The CDR3 is 13 amino acids. Germline V gene sequence: CDR1 SGHNT, CDR2 YYREEE (reference sequence). CDR3 amino acids: CASSLWAGAGYTF. The CDR3 DNA sequence: TGTGCCAGCAGCTTGTGGGCAGGGGCTGGCTACACCTTC.

The rearrangement joins TRBV2 to TRBJ1-2; a weak D match, TRBD1 (6 bases). V lost 6 bases to trimming and J lost 4 bases, with 15 bases between them. Germline V gene data show CDR1 as SNHLY and CDR2 as FYNNEI. There are 14 residues in the CDR3. The CDR3 spells CASSTQQGGYGYTF. CDR3 nucleotide sequence: TGTGCCAGCAGCACTCAACAGGGTGGCTATGGCTACACCTTC.

The chain carries TRBV5-1 and TRBJ2-2; D unclear. Trimming pared 2 bases from V and 1 base from J, leaving 6 bases between. The length of the CDR3 is 14 residues. The germline CDR1 and CDR2 sequences are SGHRS and YFSETQ. The DNA of the CDR3 is TGCGCCAGCAGCTTAGCCCGGAACACCGGGGAGCTGTTTTTT. It yields the protein CASSLARNTGELFF.

This clone was observed once. The chain carries TRBV5-1 and TRBJ2-7, with 10 bases matching TRBD1. CDR1 and CDR2 (germline): SGHRS, YFSETQ. There are 15 residues in the CDR3. The V segment lost 0 bases and the J segment 5 bases; nucleotides outside the gene matches: 5. The CDR3 DNA is TGCGCCAGCAGCTTGGCGGGACAGGGGCTGAACGAGCAGTACTTC. As protein: CASSLAGQGLNEQYF. Full variable domain (missing parts from reference TRBV5-1 and TRBJ2-7): KAGVTQTPRYLIKTRGQQVTLSCSPISGHRSVSWYQQTPGQGLQFLFEYFSETQRNKGNFPGRFSGRQFSNSRSEMNVSTLELGDSALYLCASSLAGQGLNEQYFGPGTRLTVT.

In DNA, the CDR3 is TGCGCCAGCAGCTCGGACAGGGATTACTATGGCTACACCTTC. Its translation is CASSSDRDYYGYTF. V is TRBV5-1 and J is TRBJ1-2, with TRBD1 matching 8 bases. The trim removed 3 bases at V and 3 bases at J, leaving 4 bases unmatched. CDR3 length: 14 residues. CDR1 is SGHRS and CDR2 is YFSETQ in the germline V gene.